One and the same sample provided the 24 T cell receptor beta chains below, sequenced in a study of PD-1 blockade in classical Hodgkin lymphoma. Specified time point: newly diagnosed, previously untreated cHL patient sample. Profiled with immunoSEQ multiplex PCR; TCRdb holds only in-frame clones, not every one. The sample yields 30,000 or so clones, approximately 94% seen once. The sample consisted of peripheral blood mononuclear cells (PBMCs). Receptors were obtained from a human donor with classical Hodgkin lymphoma.

CDR3 sequence reads: CASSLGRGDDTGELFF. The CDR3 DNA reads as TGCGCCAGCAGCTTGGGCCGAGGGGATGACACCGGGGAGCTGTTTTTT. The V and J genes are TRBV5-1 and TRBJ2-2, with D perhaps being TRBD1 or TRBD2 (5 bases each). The CDR3 totals 16 residues. Germline CDR1 is SGHRS and CDR2 is YFSETQ. With 0 bases removed from V and 3 bases from J, the gap between germline ends came to 12 bases. Full variable domain (outside the CDR3, taken from reference TRBV5-1 and TRBJ2-2): KAGVTQTPRYLIKTRGQQVTLSCSPISGHRSVSWYQQTPGQGLQFLFEYFSETQRNKGNFPGRFSGRQFSNSRSEMNVSTLELGDSALYLCASSLGRGDDTGELFFGEGSRLTVL.

This rearrangement joins TRBV2 to TRBJ1-4; the match to TRBD1 covers 9 bases. V lost 2 bases to trimming and J lost 9 bases; unmatched junction nucleotides: 10. CDR3 length: 16 amino acids. Germline-derived CDR1 and CDR2 are SNHLY and FYNNEI. CDR3 sequence reads: CASSERGQGLWKKLFF. The CDR3 coding sequence is TGTGCCAGCAGTGAAAGGGGACAGGGCCTATGGAAAAAACTGTTTTTT.

The chain combines TRBV5-1 with TRBJ2-7, with D tentatively TRBD2 (5 bases). Germline V gene sequence: CDR1 SGHRS, CDR2 YFSETQ. V shed 7 bases and J shed 2 bases, with 13 bases lying between them. This CDR3 spans 13 amino acids. For the CDR3, the DNA is TGCGCCAGCGCCCCGGGGATTACCTACGAGCAGTACTTC. It codes for CASAPGITYEQYF.

This clone showed up just once. The genes are TRBV4-2 and TRBJ2-4; TRBD2 matches at 10 bases. The CDR3 is 16 residues long. Germline trimming cut 0 bases from V and 8 bases from J; bases unmatched to any gene: 7. CDR1 is LGHNA and CDR2 is YNFKEQ in the germline V gene. In DNA form, the CDR3 reads TGTGCCAGCAGCCAAGATAGAGGCGGGACTAGCGACATTCAGTACTTC. It yields the protein CASSQDRGGTSDIQYF.

The chain combines TRBV4-3 with TRBJ1-1, with D hard to call. Germline V lookup: CDR1 LGHNA, CDR2 YSLEER. CDR3 length: 15 amino acids. V dropped 0 bases and J dropped 0 bases, with 8 bases sitting between them. For the CDR3, the DNA is TGCGCCAGCAGCCAAGATCAGCAGGTGAACACTGAAGCTTTCTTT. Translated: CASSQDQQVNTEAFF.

The genes are TRBV2 and TRBJ1-5, with TRBD1 as a possible D gene (5 bases). This CDR3 comprises 18 residues. Germline V CDR1 and CDR2: SNHLY, FYNNEI. The germline V and J ends were trimmed by 0 bases and 6 bases, with 21 bases remaining between them. In DNA, the CDR3 is TGTGCCAGCAGTGAAGCGTTGACAGTACCTGGCTATACTCAGCCCCAGCATTTT. It encodes CASSEALTVPGYTQPQHF. Full variable domain (rest looked up from reference TRBV2 and TRBJ1-5): EPEVTQTPSHQVTQMGQEVILRCVPISNHLYFYWYRQILGQKVEFLVSFYNNEISEKSEIFDDQFSVERPDGSNFTLKIRSTKLEDSAMYFCASSEALTVPGYTQPQHFGDGTRLSIL.

The V and J genes are TRBV25-1 and TRBJ2-1; 9 positions agree with TRBD2. Germline lookup yields CDR1 MGHDK and CDR2 SYGVNS. This CDR3 has 16 amino acids. Trimming removed 6 bases from V and 5 bases from J; junction bases left unmatched: 11. The DNA for the CDR3 is TGTGCCAGCAGCCCTCTGACTAGCGGATGGAACAATGAGCAGTTCTTC. Translation gives CASSPLTSGWNNEQFF. The entire variable domain, with the rest obtained from reference TRBV25-1 and TRBJ2-1, is as follows: EADIYQTPRYLVIGTGKKITLECSQTMGHDKMYWYQQDPGMELHLIHYSYGVNSTEKGDLSSESTVSRIRTEHFPLTLESARPSHTSQYLCASSPLTSGWNNEQFFGPGTRLTVL.

The chain uses TRBV28 and TRBJ2-7, with D possibly being TRBD2 (7 bases). Trimming left V 4 bases short and J 2 bases short, with 18 bases between. CDR3 length equals 16 residues. Germline V CDR1 and CDR2: MDHEN, SYDVKM. The CDR3 reads CASSSWGPGRTYEQYF. The DNA of the CDR3 is TGTGCCAGCAGTTCTTGGGGGCCCGGGAGGACCTACGAGCAGTACTTC.

V and J are TRBV27 and TRBJ2-7, with TRBD2 as a possible D gene (5 bases). From germline, CDR1 is MNHEY and CDR2 SMNVEV (reference sequence). Trimming removed 4 bases from V and 2 bases from J, with 9 bases in between. This CDR3 comprises 13 residues. The CDR3 coding sequence is TGTGCCAGCAGTTCCCTCGGGGCCTACGAGCAGTACTTC. Amino acids: CASSSLGAYEQYF.

This clone has only one observation. The V gene is TRBV7-8, the J gene TRBJ1-1, with TRBD1 identical over 11 bases. CDR3 length: 20 residues. Trimming took 3 bases from V and 4 from J; bases not matched to a gene: 19. CDR1 is SGHVS, CDR2 FQNEAQ, per germline. CDR3 sequence: CASSFSGQGVLGFGSTEAFF. Written as DNA, the CDR3 is TGTGCCAGCAGCTTCTCGGGACAGGGGGTTCTTGGGTTTGGGAGCACTGAAGCTTTCTTT.

V usage is TRBV2 and J usage is TRBJ1-6; 7 positions match TRBD1. The CDR3 is made up of 18 amino acids. J gave up 10 bases and V 3 bases, and 18 bases lay outside the gene matches. Germline loops: CDR1 SNHLY, CDR2 FYNNEI. CDR3 coding DNA: TGTGCCAGCAGTGAGACAGGGACGTTCCGCCTCGTTCGGTCACCCCTCCACTTT. Translating gives CASSETGTFRLVRSPLHF.

This chain links TRBV4-1 with TRBJ2-5; TRBD2 aligns across 13 bases. V lost 3 bases and J lost 3; bases outside the gene matches: 7. Germline CDR1 reads MGHRA; CDR2 reads YSYEKL. The CDR3 totals 17 residues. The CDR3 DNA is TGCGCCAGCAGCCAGGGGACTAGCGGGATGGGGGAAGAGACCCAGTACTTC. Translated: CASSQGTSGMGEETQYF.

The chain is built from TRBV7-9 and TRBJ2-3; 11 bases line up with TRBD2. J was trimmed by 2 bases and V by 5 bases; bases with no gene match: 9. The germline V gene encodes CDR1 SEHNR and CDR2 FQNEAQ (reference sequence). The CDR3 extends over 17 amino acids. The CDR3 is CASSSSGGALLTDTQYF. The CDR3 DNA is TGTGCCAGCAGCAGTAGCGGGGGGGCCCTTCTCACAGATACGCAGTATTTT.

This clone appeared once. The gene calls are TRBV19 and TRBJ1-1; a possible D gene is TRBD1 (6 bases). This CDR3 contains 15 residues. CDR1 and CDR2 (germline): LNHDA, SQIVND (reference sequence). V lost 5 bases, J lost 2 bases, and 15 bases lay in between. In nucleotides, the CDR3 is TGTGCCAGTAGTCCTGGACAGAGCCTAAACACTGAAGCTTTCTTT. Its protein is CASSPGQSLNTEAFF. The entire variable domain, with the rest obtained from reference TRBV19 and TRBJ1-1, is as follows: DGGITQSPKYLFRKEGQNVTLSCEQNLNHDAMYWYRQDPGQGLRLIYYSQIVNDFQKGDIAEGYSVSREKKESFPLTVTSAQKNPTAFYLCASSPGQSLNTEAFFGQGTRLTVV.

The genes are TRBV7-9 and TRBJ2-2; 9 bases match TRBD1. This CDR3 contains 15 residues. With 5 bases clipped from V and 0 bases from J, the junction kept 1 base outside the gene matches. CDR1 and CDR2 from the germline V gene are SEHNR and FQNEAQ (reference sequence). CDR3 in DNA: TGTGCCAGCAGCGGACAGGGGCCGAACACCGGGGAGCTGTTTTTT. Amino acid sequence: CASSGQGPNTGELFF.

The gene calls are TRBV6-6 and TRBJ2-2; D tentatively fits TRBD1 or TRBD2 (5 bases each). Germline V gives CDR1 MNHNY, CDR2 SVGAGI (reference sequence). V gave up 6 bases and J gave up 6 bases, with 14 bases separating them. The CDR3 consists of 14 residues. CDR3 in DNA: TGTGCCAGCAGCCAAGGAAGGGGACCCGGGGAGCTGTTTTTT. Translation gives CASSQGRGPGELFF.

The CDR3 bases are TGCAGCGTCACGGAGGGAGCTCTCTGGCCCCAGCATTTT. This encodes CSVTEGALWPQHF. V is TRBV29-1 and J is TRBJ1-5; D is unclear. Trimming removed 6 bases from V and 9 bases from J, with 18 bases in between. The CDR3 has 13 residues. The germline V gene has CDR1 SQVTM and CDR2 ANQGSEA.

Only a few counts were recorded for this clone. J is TRBJ1-6 and V is TRBV19, with TRBD1 as a possible D gene (5 bases). Trimming removed 5 bases at V and 9 bases at J, with 17 bases between. This CDR3 comprises 15 residues. Germline CDR1 reads LNHDA; CDR2 reads SQIVND (reference sequence). The CDR3 loop is CASSPRGTYLSPLHF. Here the CDR3 DNA reads TGTGCCAGTAGTCCCCGGGGGACCTACCTTTCACCCCTCCACTTT.

The gene calls are TRBV6-1 and TRBJ2-1, with 10 bases identical to TRBD2. CDR3 length equals 16 residues. V shed 3 bases, J shed 5 bases, and the junction held 7 bases outside the gene matches. Germline CDR1 reads MNHNS; CDR2 reads SASEGT. CDR3 residues: CASSERGTSEDNEQFF. CDR3 DNA sequence: TGTGCCAGCAGTGAGCGGGGGACTAGCGAAGACAATGAGCAGTTCTTC.

This chain joins TRBV2 and TRBJ1-3; D call uncertain. Germline values: CDR1 SNHLY, CDR2 FYNNEI. V was cut by 10 bases and J by 0 bases, with 16 bases left in between. The CDR3 runs to 15 residues. The CDR3 loop is CATPDLGSSGNTIYF. The CDR3, as DNA: TGTGCCACCCCGGACCTGGGCAGCTCTGGAAACACCATATATTTT. Drawing the rest from reference TRBV2 and TRBJ1-3, the complete variable domain is EPEVTQTPSHQVTQMGQEVILRCVPISNHLYFYWYRQILGQKVEFLVSFYNNEISEKSEIFDDQFSVERPDGSNFTLKIRSTKLEDSAMYFCATPDLGSSGNTIYFGEGSWLTVV.

The V and J genes are TRBV7-2 and TRBJ1-2; D gene uncertain. Trimming cost V 3 bases and J 4 bases, with 9 bases left between them. The V gene's germline CDR1 is SGHTA and CDR2 FQGNSA. CDR3 length: 13 amino acids. Written as DNA, the CDR3 is TGTGCCAGCAGCTTGGCCCAGTCCTATGGCTACACCTTC. Protein: CASSLAQSYGYTF.

Comments on this clone: A read error may account for a junction end that differs from germline. Other DNA sequences from this sample encode an identical CDR3 as well. V is TRBV18 and J is TRBJ2-1; TRBD1 is a possible D gene (6 bases). Germline V gene sequence: CDR1 KGHSH, CDR2 LQKENI. The CDR3 consists of 11 residues. The CDR3 region has the DNA TGTGCCAGCTCAACAGGGAATGAGCAATTCTTC. This encodes CASSTGNEQFF.

The V and J genes are TRBV6-5 and TRBJ1-5, with a possible D match to TRBD1 (5 bases). This CDR3 contains 12 residues. CDR1 is MNHEY and CDR2 is SVGAGI in the germline V gene. Trimming pared 5 bases from V and 4 bases from J, leaving 6 bases between. CDR3 sequence: CASSRQNQPQHF. CDR3 DNA sequence: TGTGCCAGCAGTCGACAGAATCAGCCCCAGCATTTT.

The chain uses TRBV11-2 and TRBJ1-6; D not certain. V was clipped by 5 bases and J by 0 bases, with 14 bases between them. This CDR3 spans 17 amino acids. Germline CDR1 reads SGHAT; CDR2 reads FQNNGV. Here the CDR3 DNA reads TGTGCCAGCAGCCAGATTAAAGGGAGCTCCTATAATTCACCCCTCCACTTT. It specifies CASSQIKGSSYNSPLHF.